This TCR beta chain was captured by sequencing in a study of T cells in Graves' hyperthyroidism and ophthalmopathy. This CDR3 spans 14 amino acids. Trimming removed 5 bases from V and 8 bases from J; junction bases left unmatched: 11. This clonotype was observed at least ten times. TCR beta CDR3 region amplification was performed from RNA transcripts. Carried out on the TCR CDR3, a first-round RT-PCR used the HTBI primer set. TCRdb re-derived calls from the multiplex PCR reads in MiXCR, one entry per CDR3 protein. Altogether 640,000 or so distinct CDR3 sequences are present, 14% being singletons, with the ten largest covering approximately 6.4%.

Material for sequencing was blood. The receptor was derived from a woman aged 18-35 years with Graves' ophthalmopathy. The chain employs TRBV12-3 or TRBV12-4 and TRBJ1-2; 7 positions match TRBD1. Written as DNA, the CDR3 is TGTGCCAGCAGTCCCACAGGGGCCGGGGAGGGCTACACCTTC. It specifies CASSPTGAGEGYTF.